This entry lists 8 T cell receptor beta chains sequenced from one sample in a study of cytomegalovirus exposure and HLA in healthy donors. Sequencing was performed with immunoSEQ multiplex PCR; in TCRdb, only in-frame clones are kept and a portion is missing. The repertoire holds over 100,000 clones, 70% to 90% seen once, with under 6.5% in the top ten. Sequenced input: PBMCs. The receptors come from a young woman in good health and CMV-seropositive.

The chain is built from TRBV19 and TRBJ1-1, with TRBD1 identical over 8 bases. J lost 10 bases, V lost 4 bases, and 8 bases had no gene match. The CDR3 consists of 13 residues. Germline CDR1 LNHDA, CDR2 SQIVND (reference sequence). The CDR3 protein is CASSNRDRTRAFF. The CDR3 bases are TGTGCCAGTAGTAACCGGGACAGGACGAGAGCTTTCTTT.

The chain employs TRBV27 and TRBJ2-2; D may be TRBD1 (6 bases). CDR1 and CDR2 from the germline V gene are MNHEY and SMNVEV (reference sequence). V lost 4 bases to trimming and J lost 6 bases, with 12 bases between them. The CDR3 has 14 amino acids. CDR3 sequence: CASSSQGWSGELFF. As DNA, the CDR3 is TGTGCCAGCAGTTCACAGGGATGGTCCGGGGAGCTGTTTTTT.

The chain is built from TRBV19 and TRBJ1-2; 10 bases are shared with TRBD1. This CDR3 has 13 amino acids. V gave up 6 bases and J gave up 3 bases; unmatched junction bases: 1. Germline CDR1 is LNHDA and CDR2 is SQIVND (reference sequence). The CDR3 nucleotides read TGTGCCAGTAGGACAGGGGGCCACTATGGCTACACCTTC. It codes for CASRTGGHYGYTF.

The rearrangement links TRBV5-6 to TRBJ2-3; 10 bases are shared with TRBD2. J was trimmed by 4 bases and V by 2 bases; bases with no gene match: 10. CDR3 size: 17 residues. Germline V gene lookup returns CDR1 SGHDT and CDR2 YYEEEE. CDR3 in amino acids: CASSFLLAGGSSDTQYF. The CDR3 nucleotides are TGTGCCAGCAGCTTCCTCTTAGCGGGAGGTTCCTCAGATACGCAGTATTTT. Supplemented by reference TRBV5-6 and TRBJ2-3, the full variable domain reads DAGVTQSPTHLIKTRGQQVTLRCSPKSGHDTVSWYQQALGQGPQFIFQYYEEEERQRGNFPDRFSGHQFPNYSSELNVNALLLGDSALYLCASSFLLAGGSSDTQYFGPGTRLTVL.

The chain carries TRBV4-2 and TRBJ1-1; TRBD1 agrees at 7 bases. V dropped 0 bases and J dropped 1; count of bases not matched to a gene: 11. The CDR3 has 18 residues. Germline CDR1 is LGHNA and CDR2 is YNFKEQ. This CDR3 is CASSQEARGIGSNTEAFF. In DNA form, the CDR3 reads TGTGCCAGCAGCCAAGAAGCCAGGGGGATTGGTTCGAACACTGAAGCTTTCTTT.

This clone was counted a few times. The chain joins TRBV15 to TRBJ2-7; unclear D gene. Germline values: CDR1 LNHNV, CDR2 YYDKDF (reference sequence). Trimming left V 1 base short and J 3 bases short, with 7 bases between. The CDR3 is 13 amino acids. The CDR3 here is CATSRGEDYEQYF. The CDR3 DNA reads TGTGCCACCAGCAGAGGTGAGGACTACGAGCAGTACTTC.

The rearrangement uses TRBV14 and TRBJ1-4; D is unclear. Trimming removed 3 bases from V and 6 bases from J, with 14 bases in between. This CDR3 has 15 residues. Per germline, CDR1 SGHDN and CDR2 FVKESK. The DNA of the CDR3 is TGTGCCAGCAGCCACACGGGAGTGAGGGATGAAAAACTGTTTTTT. Translation: CASSHTGVRDEKLFF. The entire variable domain, with the rest obtained from reference TRBV14 and TRBJ1-4, is as follows: EAGVTQFPSHSVIEKGQTVTLRCDPISGHDNLYWYRRVMGKEIKFLLHFVKESKQDESGMPNNRFLAERTGGTYSTLKVQPAELEDSGVYFCASSHTGVRDEKLFFGSGTQLSVL.

This clone has just one count. The chain uses TRBV9 and TRBJ1-1; D gene ambiguous. This CDR3 region has 13 residues. The ends were cut back, 4 bases at V and 1 base at J, with 8 bases in the middle. Germline V CDR1 and CDR2: SGDLS, YYNGEE. The CDR3 bases are TGTGCCAGCAGCCAACAAAGGAACACTGAAGCTTTCTTT. Translated, it gives CASSQQRNTEAFF.